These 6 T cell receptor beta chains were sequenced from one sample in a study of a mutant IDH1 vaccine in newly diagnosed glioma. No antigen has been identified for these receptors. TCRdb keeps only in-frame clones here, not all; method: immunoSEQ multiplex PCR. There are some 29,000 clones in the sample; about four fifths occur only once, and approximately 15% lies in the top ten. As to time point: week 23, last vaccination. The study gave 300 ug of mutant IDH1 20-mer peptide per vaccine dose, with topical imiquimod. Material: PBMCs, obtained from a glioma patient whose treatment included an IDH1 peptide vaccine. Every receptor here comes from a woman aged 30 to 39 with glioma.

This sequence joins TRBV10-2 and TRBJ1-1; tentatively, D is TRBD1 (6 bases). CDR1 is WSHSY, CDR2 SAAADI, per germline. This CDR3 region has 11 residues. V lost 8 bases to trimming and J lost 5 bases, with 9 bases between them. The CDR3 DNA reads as TGCGCCAGCCAGGGGTCGACTGAAGCTTTCTTT. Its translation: CASQGSTEAFF.

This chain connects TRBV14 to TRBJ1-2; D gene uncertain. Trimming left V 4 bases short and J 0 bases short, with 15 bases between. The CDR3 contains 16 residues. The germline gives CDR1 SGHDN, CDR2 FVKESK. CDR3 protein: CASSPQGVQANYGYTF. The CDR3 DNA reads TGTGCCAGCAGCCCTCAAGGAGTTCAAGCTAACTATGGCTACACCTTC.

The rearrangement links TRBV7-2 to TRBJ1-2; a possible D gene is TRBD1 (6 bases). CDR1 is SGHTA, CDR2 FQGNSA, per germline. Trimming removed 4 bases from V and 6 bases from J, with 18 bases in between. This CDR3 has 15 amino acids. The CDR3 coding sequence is TGTGCCAGCAGCTCCTCCAGGGGCCCCAGGGATGGCTACACCTTC. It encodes CASSSSRGPRDGYTF. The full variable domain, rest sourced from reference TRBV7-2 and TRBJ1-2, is GAGVSQSPSNKVTEKGKDVELRCDPISGHTALYWYRQSLGQGLEFLIYFQGNSAPDKSGLPSDRFSAERTGGSVSTLTIQRTQQEDSAVYLCASSSSRGPRDGYTFGSGTRLTVV.

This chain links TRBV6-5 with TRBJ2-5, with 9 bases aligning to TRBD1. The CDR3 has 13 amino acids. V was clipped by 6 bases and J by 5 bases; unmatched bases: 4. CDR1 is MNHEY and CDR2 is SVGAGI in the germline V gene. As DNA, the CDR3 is TGTGCCAGCAGCCACAGGGGGCTGGAGACCCAGTACTTC. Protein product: CASSHRGLETQYF.

The CDR3 spells CASSAQVATEAFF. For the CDR3, the DNA is TGTGCCAGCAGCGCCCAAGTGGCCACTGAAGCTTTCTTT. The genes are TRBV9 and TRBJ1-1, with no clear D. V lost 3 bases, J lost 4 bases, and 10 bases lay in between. This CDR3 region has 13 residues. CDR1 is SGDLS and CDR2 is YYNGEE in the germline V gene. Full variable domain (outside the CDR3, taken from reference TRBV9 and TRBJ1-1): DSGVTQTPKHLITATGQRVTLRCSPRSGDLSVYWYQQSLDQGLQFLIQYYNGEERAKGNILERFSAQQFPDLHSELNLSSLELGDSALYFCASSAQVATEAFFGQGTRLTVV.

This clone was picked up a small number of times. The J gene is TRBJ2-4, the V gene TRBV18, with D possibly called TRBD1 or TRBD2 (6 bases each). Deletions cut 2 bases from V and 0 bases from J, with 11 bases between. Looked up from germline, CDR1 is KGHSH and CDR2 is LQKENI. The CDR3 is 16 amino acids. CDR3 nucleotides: TGTGCCAGCTCACCAATATCGGGGGCAGCCAAAAACATTCAGTACTTC. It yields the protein CASSPISGAAKNIQYF.